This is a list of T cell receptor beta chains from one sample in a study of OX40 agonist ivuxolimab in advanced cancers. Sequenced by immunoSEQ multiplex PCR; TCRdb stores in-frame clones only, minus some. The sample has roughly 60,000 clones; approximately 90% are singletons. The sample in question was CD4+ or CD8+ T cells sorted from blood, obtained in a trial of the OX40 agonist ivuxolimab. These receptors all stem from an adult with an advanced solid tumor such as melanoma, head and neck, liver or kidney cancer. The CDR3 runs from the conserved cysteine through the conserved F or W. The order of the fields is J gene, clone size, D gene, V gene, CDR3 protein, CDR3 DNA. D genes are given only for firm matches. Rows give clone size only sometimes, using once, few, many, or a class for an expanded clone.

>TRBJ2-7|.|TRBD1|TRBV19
CASRLSGTGSNEQYF
TGTGCCAGTAGACTATCCGGGACAGGATCCAACGAGCAGTACTTC
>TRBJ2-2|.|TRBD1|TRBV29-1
CSVVIGGRRELFF
TGCAGCGTCGTTATAGGGGGCAGGCGGGAGCTGTTTTTT
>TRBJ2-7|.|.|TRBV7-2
CASSFGPGIPYEQYF
TGTGCCAGCAGCTTCGGCCCAGGGATCCCCTACGAGCAGTACTTC
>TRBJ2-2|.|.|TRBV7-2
CASSLGSREGTGELFF
TGTGCCAGCAGCTTAGGAAGCCGGGAAGGCACCGGGGAGCTGTTTTTT
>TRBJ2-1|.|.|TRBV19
CASSGQAVGSYNEQFF
TGTGCCAGTAGTGGACAAGCGGTTGGTTCCTACAATGAGCAGTTCTTC
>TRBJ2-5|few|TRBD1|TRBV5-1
CASSSTGTGQETQYF
TGCGCCAGCAGCTCTACCGGGACAGGGCAAGAGACCCAGTACTTC
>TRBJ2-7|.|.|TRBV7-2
CASSLSGYEQYF
TGTGCCAGCAGCTTAAGCGGATACGAGCAGTACTTC
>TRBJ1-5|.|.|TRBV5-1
CASSSSPGGNQPQHF
TGCGCCAGCAGCTCCTCTCCCGGGGGCAATCAGCCCCAGCATTTT
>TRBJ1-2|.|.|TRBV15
CATSRQGSSSGYTF
TGTGCCACCAGCAGACAGGGAAGCAGCTCGGGCTACACCTTC
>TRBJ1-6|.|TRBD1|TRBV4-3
CASSRGQGNNSPLHF
TGCGCCAGCAGCCGGGGACAGGGGAATAATTCACCCCTCCACTTT
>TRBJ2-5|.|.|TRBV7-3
CASSASGPRETQYF
TGTGCCAGCAGCGCCTCAGGGCCCCGAGAGACCCAGTACTTC
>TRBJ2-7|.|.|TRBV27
CASSRQSGSYEQYF
TGTGCCAGCAGCCGACAGTCCGGGTCCTACGAGCAGTACTTC
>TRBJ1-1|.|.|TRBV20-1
CSASLGREAFF
TGCAGTGCTAGTTTAGGTCGGGAAGCTTTCTTT
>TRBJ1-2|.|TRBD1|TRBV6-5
CASSSPTGGQGYTF
TGTGCCAGCAGTTCTCCTACAGGGGGTCAGGGCTACACCTTC
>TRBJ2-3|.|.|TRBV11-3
CASSLGGTTDTQYF
TGTGCCAGCAGCTTGGGCGGGACAACAGATACGCAGTATTTT
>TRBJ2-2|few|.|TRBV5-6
CASSQDPWGELFF
TGTGCCAGCAGCCAGGACCCATGGGGGGAGCTGTTTTTT
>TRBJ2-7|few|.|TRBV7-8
CASSLGRRLVEQYF
TGTGCCAGCAGCTTAGGTCGCCGTCTTGTAGAGCAGTACTTC